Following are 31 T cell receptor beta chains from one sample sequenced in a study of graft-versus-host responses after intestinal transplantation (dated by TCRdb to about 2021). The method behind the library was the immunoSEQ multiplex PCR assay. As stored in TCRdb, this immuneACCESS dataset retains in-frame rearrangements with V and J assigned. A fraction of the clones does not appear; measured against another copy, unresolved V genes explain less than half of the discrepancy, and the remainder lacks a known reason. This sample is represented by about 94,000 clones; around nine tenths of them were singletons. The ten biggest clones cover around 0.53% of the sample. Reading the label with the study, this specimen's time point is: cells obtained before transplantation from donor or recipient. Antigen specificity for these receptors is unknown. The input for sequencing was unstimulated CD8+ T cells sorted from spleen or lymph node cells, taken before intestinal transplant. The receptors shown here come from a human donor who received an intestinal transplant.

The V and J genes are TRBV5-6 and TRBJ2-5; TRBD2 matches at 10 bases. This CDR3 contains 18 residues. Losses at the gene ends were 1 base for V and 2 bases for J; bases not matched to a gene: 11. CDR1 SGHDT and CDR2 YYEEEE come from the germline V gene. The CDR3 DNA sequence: TGTGCCAGCAGCTTGATCAGGGCTAGCGGGGGCCGGCAAGAGACCCAGTACTTC. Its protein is CASSLIRASGGRQETQYF.

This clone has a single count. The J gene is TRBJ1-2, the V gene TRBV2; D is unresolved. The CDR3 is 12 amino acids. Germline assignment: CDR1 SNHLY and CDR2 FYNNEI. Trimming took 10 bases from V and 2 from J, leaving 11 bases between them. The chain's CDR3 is CAIRPGNYGYTF. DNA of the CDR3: TGTGCCATCCGACCCGGGAACTATGGCTACACCTTC.

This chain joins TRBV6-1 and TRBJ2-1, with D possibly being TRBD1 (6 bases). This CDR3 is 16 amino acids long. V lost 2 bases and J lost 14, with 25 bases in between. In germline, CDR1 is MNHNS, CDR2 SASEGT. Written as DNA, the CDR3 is TGTGCCAGCAGTGAATCCACCGGGACACGAAGGCGGTTGGAGTTCTTC. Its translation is CASSESTGTRRRLEFF.

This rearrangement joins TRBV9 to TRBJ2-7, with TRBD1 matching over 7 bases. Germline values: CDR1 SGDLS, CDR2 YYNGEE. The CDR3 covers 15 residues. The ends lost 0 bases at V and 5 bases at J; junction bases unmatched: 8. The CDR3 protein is CASSVGQGKGDEQYF. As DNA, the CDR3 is TGTGCCAGCAGCGTAGGACAGGGAAAAGGTGACGAGCAGTACTTC.

The CDR3: CASSSGAFGVYGYTF. CDR3 DNA: TGTGCCAGCAGCTCAGGGGCTTTCGGTGTATATGGCTACACCTTC. The chain carries TRBV7-9 and TRBJ1-2; perhaps TRBD1 as D (6 bases). Per germline, CDR1 SEHNR and CDR2 FQNEAQ (reference sequence). The CDR3 loop spans 15 amino acids. Trimming stripped 4 bases from V and 5 bases from J, with 17 bases between.

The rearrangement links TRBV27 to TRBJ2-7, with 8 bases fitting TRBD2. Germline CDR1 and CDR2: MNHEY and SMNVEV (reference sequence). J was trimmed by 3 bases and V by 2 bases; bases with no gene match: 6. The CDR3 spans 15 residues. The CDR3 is CASSLLGGRIYEQYF. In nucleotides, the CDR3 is TGTGCCAGCAGTTTACTGGGCGGGAGGATCTACGAGCAGTACTTC.

The CDR3 reads CSVTSDRLINSYEQYF. DNA for the CDR3: TGCAGCGTTACCTCGGACAGGCTTATAAACTCCTACGAGCAGTACTTC. The chain is built from TRBV29-1 and TRBJ2-7; TRBD1 agrees at 7 bases. Germline assignment: CDR1 SQVTM and CDR2 ANQGSEA. With V trimmed by 5 bases and J by 0 bases, 13 bases remained unmatched. The CDR3 spans 16 residues.

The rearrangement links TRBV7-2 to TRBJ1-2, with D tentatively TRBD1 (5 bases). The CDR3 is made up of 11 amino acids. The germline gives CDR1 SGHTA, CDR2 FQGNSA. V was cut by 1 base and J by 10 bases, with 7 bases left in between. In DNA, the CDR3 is TGTGCCAGCAGCTTAGAAGGGGTCTACACCTTC. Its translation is CASSLEGVYTF.

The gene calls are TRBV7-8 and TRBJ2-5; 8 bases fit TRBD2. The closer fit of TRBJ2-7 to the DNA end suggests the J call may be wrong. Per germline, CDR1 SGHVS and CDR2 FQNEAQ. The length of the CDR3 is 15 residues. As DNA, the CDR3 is TGTGCCAGCAGCTTAGGAGCGGGGGTCTCCTACGAGCAGTACTTC. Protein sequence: CASSLGAGVSYEQYF.

This CDR3 reads CASSLRSVTEAFF. CDR3 nucleotide sequence: TGCGCCAGCAGCTTGCGTAGTGTGACTGAAGCTTTCTTT. V is TRBV5-1 and J is TRBJ1-1; D call uncertain. The CDR3 loop spans 13 amino acids. The ends were cut back, 1 base at V and 5 bases at J, with 9 bases in the middle. Germline CDR1 reads SGHRS; CDR2 reads YFSETQ.

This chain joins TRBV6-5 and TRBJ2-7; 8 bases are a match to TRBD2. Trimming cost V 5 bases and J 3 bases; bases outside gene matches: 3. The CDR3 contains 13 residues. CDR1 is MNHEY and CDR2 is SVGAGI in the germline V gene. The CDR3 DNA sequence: TGTGCCAGCAGTGCGGGACTAGGCTACGAGCAGTACTTC. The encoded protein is CASSAGLGYEQYF.

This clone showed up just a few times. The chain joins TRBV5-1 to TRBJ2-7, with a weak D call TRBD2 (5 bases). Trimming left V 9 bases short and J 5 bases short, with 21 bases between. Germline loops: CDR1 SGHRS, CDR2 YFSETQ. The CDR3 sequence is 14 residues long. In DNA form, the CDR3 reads TGCGCCACGCGTACCGACGGACTCAAGGACGAGCAGTACTTC. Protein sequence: CATRTDGLKDEQYF.

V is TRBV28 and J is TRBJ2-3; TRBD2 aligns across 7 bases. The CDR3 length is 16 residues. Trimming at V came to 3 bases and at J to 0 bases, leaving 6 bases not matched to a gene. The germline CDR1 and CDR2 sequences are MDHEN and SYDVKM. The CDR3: CASSFGRESSTDTQYF. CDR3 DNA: TGTGCCAGCAGTTTTGGGCGGGAGTCTAGCACAGATACGCAGTATTTT.

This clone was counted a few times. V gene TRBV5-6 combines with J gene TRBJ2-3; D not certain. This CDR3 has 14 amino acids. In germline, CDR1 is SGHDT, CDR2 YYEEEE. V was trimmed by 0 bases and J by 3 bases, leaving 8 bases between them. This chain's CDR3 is CASSLAQVTDTQYF. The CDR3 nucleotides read TGTGCCAGCAGCTTGGCTCAGGTGACAGATACGCAGTATTTT.

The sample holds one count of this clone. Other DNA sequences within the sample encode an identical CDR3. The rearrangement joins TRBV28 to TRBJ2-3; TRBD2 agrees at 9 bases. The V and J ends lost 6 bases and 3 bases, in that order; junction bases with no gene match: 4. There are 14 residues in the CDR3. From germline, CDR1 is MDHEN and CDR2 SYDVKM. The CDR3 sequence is CASSLAGRTDTQYF. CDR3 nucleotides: TGTGCCAGCAGCCTAGCGGGACGGACAGATACGCAGTATTTT. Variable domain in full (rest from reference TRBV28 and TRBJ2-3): DVKVTQSSRYLVKRTGEKVFLECVQDMDHENMFWYRQDPGLGLRLIYFSYDVKMKEKGDIPEGYSVSREKKERFSLILESASTNQTSMYLCASSLAGRTDTQYFGPGTRLTVL.

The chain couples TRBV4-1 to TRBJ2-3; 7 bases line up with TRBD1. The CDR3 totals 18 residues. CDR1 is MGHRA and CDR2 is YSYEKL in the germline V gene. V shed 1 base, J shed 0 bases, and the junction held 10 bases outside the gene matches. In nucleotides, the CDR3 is TGCGCCAGCAGCCAAGCTCCTGATAGGGGGCCAAGCACAGATACGCAGTATTTT. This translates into CASSQAPDRGPSTDTQYF.

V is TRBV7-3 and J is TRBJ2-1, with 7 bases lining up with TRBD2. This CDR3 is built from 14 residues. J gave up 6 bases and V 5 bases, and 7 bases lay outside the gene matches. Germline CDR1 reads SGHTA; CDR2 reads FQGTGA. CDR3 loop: CASSRLAVGNEQFF. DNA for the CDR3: TGTGCCAGCAGCCGTCTAGCGGTAGGCAATGAGCAGTTCTTC. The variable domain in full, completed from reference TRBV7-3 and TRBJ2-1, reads GAGVSQTPSNKVTEKGKYVELRCDPISGHTALYWYRQSLGQGPEFLIYFQGTGAADDSGLPNDRFFAVRPEGSVSTLKIQRTERGDSAVYLCASSRLAVGNEQFFGPGTRLTVL.

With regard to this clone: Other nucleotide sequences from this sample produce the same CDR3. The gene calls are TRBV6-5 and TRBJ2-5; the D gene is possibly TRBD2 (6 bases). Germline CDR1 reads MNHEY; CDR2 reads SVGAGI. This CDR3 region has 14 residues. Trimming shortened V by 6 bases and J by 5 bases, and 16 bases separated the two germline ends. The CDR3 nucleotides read TGTGCCAGCAGCCCGGGACTCGCTCAGGAGACCCAGTACTTC. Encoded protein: CASSPGLAQETQYF.

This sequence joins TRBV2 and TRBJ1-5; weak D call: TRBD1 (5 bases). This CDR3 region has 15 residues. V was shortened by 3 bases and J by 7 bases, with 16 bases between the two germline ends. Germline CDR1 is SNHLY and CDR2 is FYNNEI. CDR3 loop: CASSDGREVGQPQHF. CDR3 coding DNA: TGTGCCAGCAGTGATGGCAGGGAGGTAGGACAGCCCCAGCATTTT.

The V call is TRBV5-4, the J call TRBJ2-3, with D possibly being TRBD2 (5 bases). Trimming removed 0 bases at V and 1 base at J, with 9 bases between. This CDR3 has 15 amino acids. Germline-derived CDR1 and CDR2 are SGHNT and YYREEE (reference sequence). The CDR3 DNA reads TGTGCCAGCAGCTTGGCCGTCGGGGGCACAGATACGCAGTATTTT. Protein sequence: CASSLAVGGTDTQYF.

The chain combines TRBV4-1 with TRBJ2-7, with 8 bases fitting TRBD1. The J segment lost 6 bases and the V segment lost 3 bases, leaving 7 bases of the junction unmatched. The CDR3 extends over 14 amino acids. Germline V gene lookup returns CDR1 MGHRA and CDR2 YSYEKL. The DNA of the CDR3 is TGCGCCAGCAGCCATAGGACAGGGCTAAGCGAGCAGTACTTC. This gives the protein CASSHRTGLSEQYF.

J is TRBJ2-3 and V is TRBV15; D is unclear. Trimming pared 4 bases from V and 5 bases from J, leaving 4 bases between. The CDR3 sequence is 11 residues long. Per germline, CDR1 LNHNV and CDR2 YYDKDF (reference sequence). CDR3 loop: CATSTQDTQYF. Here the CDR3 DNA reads TGTGCCACCAGCACCCAAGATACGCAGTATTTT.

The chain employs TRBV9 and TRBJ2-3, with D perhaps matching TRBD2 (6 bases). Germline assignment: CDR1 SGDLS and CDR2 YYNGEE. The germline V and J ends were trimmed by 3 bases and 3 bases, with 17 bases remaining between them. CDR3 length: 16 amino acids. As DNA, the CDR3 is TGTGCCAGCAGCGACCCCGCTTCCGGGAGAACAGATACGCAGTATTTT. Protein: CASSDPASGRTDTQYF.

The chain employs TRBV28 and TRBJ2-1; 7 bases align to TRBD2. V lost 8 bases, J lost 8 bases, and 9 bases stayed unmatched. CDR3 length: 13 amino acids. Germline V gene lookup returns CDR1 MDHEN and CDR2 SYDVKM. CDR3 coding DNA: TGTGCCAGCGGACTAGGGTCGTGGCATGAGCAGTTCTTC. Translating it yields CASGLGSWHEQFF. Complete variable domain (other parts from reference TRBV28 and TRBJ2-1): DVKVTQSSRYLVKRTGEKVFLECVQDMDHENMFWYRQDPGLGLRLIYFSYDVKMKEKGDIPEGYSVSREKKERFSLILESASTNQTSMYLCASGLGSWHEQFFGPGTRLTVL.

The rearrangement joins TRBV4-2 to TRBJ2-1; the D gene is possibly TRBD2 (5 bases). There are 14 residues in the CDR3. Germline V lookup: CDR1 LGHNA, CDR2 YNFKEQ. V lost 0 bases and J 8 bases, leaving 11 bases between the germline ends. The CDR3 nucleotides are TGTGCCAGCAGCCAAGAACGTAGCGTCGATGAGCAGTTCTTC. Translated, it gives CASSQERSVDEQFF.

Here the CDR3 reads CAWIEGTGQETQYF. Written as DNA, the CDR3 is TGTGCCTGGATCGAAGGAACAGGTCAAGAGACCCAGTACTTC. The chain joins TRBV30 to TRBJ2-5; TRBD1 is a possible D gene (5 bases). Between the trimmed V and J ends, which lost 4 bases and 2 bases, there was a span of 14 bases. Germline CDR1 and CDR2: GTSNPN and SVGIG (reference sequence). This CDR3 has 14 residues. Using reference TRBV30 and TRBJ2-5 for the parts outside the CDR3, the full variable domain is SQTIHQWPATLVQPVGSPLSLECTVEGTSNPNLYWYRQAAGRGLQLLFYSVGIGQISSEVPQNLSASRPQDRQFILSSKKLLLSDSGFYLCAWIEGTGQETQYFGPGTRLLVL.

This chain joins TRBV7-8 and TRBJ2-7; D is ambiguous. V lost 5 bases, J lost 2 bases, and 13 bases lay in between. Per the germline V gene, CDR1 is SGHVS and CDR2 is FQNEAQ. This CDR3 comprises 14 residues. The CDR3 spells CASSQDVAAYEQYF. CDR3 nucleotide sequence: TGTGCCAGCAGCCAGGATGTCGCAGCCTACGAGCAGTACTTC.

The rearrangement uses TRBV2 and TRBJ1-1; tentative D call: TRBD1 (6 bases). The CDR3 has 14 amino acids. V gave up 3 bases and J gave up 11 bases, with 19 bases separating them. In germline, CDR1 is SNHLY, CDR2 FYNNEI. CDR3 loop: CASSEWSGAEGAFF. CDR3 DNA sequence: TGTGCCAGCAGTGAGTGGTCAGGGGCCGAAGGGGCTTTCTTT.

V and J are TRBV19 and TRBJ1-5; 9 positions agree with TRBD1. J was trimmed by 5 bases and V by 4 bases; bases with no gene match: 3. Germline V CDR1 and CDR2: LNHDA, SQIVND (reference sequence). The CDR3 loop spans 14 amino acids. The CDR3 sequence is CASSNRGPDQPQHF. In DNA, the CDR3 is TGTGCCAGTAGTAACAGGGGGCCCGATCAGCCCCAGCATTTT.

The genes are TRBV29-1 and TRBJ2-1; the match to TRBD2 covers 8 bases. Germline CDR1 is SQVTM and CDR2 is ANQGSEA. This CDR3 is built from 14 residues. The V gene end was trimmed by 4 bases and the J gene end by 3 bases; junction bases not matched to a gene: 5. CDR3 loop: CSVGSSGDYNEQFF. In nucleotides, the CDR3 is TGCAGCGTTGGGAGTAGCGGGGACTACAATGAGCAGTTCTTC.

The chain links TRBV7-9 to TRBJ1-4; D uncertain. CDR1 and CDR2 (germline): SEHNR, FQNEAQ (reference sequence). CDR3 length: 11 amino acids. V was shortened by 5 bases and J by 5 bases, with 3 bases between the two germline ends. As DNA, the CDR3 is TGTGCCAGCAGCCCAAATGAAAAACTGTTTTTT. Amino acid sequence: CASSPNEKLFF.